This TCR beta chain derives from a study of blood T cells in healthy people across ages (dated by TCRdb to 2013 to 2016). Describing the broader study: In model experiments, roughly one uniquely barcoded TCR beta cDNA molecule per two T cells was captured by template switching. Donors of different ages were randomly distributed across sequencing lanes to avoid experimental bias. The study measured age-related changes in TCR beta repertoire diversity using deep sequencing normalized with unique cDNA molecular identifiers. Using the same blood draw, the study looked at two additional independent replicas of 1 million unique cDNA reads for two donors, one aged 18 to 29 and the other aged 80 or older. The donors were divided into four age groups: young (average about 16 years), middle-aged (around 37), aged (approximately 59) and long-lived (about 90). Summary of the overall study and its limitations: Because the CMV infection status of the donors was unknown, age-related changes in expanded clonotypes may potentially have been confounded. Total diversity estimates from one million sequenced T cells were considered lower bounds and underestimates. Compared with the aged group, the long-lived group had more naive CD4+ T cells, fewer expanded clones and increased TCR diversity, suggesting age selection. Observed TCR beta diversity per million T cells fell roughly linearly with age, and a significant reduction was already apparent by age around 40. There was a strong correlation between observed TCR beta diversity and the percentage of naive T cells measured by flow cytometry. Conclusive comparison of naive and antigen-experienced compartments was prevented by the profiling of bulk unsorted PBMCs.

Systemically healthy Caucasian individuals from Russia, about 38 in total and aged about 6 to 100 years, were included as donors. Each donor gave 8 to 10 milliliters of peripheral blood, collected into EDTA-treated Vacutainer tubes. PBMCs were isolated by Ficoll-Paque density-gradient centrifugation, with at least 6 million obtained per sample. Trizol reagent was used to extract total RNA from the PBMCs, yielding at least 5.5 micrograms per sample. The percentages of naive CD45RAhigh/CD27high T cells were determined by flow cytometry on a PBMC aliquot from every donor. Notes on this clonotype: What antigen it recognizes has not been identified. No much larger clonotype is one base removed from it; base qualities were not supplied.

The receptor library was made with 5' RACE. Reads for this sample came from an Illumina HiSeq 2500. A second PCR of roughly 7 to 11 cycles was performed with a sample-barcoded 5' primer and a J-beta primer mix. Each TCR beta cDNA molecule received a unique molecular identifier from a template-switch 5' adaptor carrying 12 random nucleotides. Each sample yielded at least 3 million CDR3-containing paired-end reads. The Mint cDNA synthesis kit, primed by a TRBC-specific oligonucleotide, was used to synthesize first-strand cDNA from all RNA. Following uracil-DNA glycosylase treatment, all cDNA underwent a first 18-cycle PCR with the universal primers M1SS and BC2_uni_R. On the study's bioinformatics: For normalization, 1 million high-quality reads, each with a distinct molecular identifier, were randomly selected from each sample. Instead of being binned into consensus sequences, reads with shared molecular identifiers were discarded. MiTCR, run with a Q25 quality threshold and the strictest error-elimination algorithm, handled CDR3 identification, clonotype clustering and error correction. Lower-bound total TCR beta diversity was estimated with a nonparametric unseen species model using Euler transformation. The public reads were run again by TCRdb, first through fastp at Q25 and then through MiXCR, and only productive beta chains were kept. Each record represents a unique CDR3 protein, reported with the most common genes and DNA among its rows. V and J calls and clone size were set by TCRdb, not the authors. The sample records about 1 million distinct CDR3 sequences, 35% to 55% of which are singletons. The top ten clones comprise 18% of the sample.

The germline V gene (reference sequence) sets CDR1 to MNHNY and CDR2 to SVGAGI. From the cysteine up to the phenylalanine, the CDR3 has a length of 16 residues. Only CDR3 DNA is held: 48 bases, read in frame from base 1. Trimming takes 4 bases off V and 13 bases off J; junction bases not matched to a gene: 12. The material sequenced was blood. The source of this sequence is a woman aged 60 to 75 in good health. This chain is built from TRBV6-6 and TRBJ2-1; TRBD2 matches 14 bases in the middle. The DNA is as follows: TGTGCCAGCAGTTGGGGACTAGCGGGAGTTGAGGAGACCCAGTTCTTC. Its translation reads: CASSWGLAGVEETQFF.